This TCR beta chain was recovered during a study of blood T cell repertoires in COVID-19. This clone was counted only a few times. The trim removed 5 bases at V and 3 bases at J, leaving 3 bases unmatched. Germline CDR1 is MDHEN and CDR2 is SYDVKM. This CDR3 region has 13 residues. Those enrolled in Seattle joined during active infection and were followed longitudinally afterward. Methods used by the authors: Amplification with reference gene primers provided the estimates of nucleated cell counts. Method: immunoSEQ multiplex PCR; TCRdb's copy keeps in-frame clones and lacks some. V, J and clone size reflect that table, while D and trimming were determined from the DNA. Here the sample spans some 310,000 clones, around 90% being singletons.

V gene TRBV28 combines with J gene TRBJ2-7, with 8 bases identical to TRBD1. This TCR derives from a middle-aged woman with COVID-19, enrolled during active disease. Sequences were obtained from peripheral blood. The CDR3 DNA follows: TGTGCCAGCAGTGTTGGGACAGGCTACGAGCAGTACTTC. Translated, it gives CASSVGTGYEQYF.